This record looks at one T cell receptor beta chain sequence and its context. The CDR3 sequence is 16 residues long. Trimming left V 0 bases short and J 4 bases short, with 10 bases between. Germline CDR1 SGHVS, CDR2 FQNEAQ. In the source study's methods: Amplification with reference gene primers provided the estimates of nucleated cell counts. Some clones are missing from TCRdb's copy, which holds only in-frame ones; the method was immunoSEQ multiplex PCR. V, J and clone size are those of that table, while D and trimming were read from the DNA. The sample includes 70,000 to 90,000 clones, 70% to 90% of them seen just once. The sample comes from a study of blood T cell repertoires in COVID-19.

This chain joins TRBV7-8 and TRBJ1-6; D possibly corresponds to TRBD1 (5 bases). The material sequenced was peripheral blood. The receptor comes from a woman of 80 years or more with acute or convalescent COVID-19. The CDR3 DNA is TGTGCCAGCAGCTTAGCCGGGGGAAAATATAATTCACCCCTCCACTTT. This gives the protein CASSLAGGKYNSPLHF.